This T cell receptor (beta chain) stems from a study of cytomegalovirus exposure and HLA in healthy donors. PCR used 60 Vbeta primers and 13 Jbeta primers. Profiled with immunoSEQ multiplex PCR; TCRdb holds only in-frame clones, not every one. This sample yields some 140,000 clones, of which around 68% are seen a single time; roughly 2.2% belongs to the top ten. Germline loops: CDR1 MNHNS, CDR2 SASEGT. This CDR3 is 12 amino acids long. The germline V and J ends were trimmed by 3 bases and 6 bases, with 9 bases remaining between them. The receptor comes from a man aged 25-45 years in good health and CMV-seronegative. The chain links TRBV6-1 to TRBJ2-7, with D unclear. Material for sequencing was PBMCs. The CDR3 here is CASSDWASEQYF. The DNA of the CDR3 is TGTGCCAGCAGTGATTGGGCTTCCGAGCAGTACTTC.